This T cell receptor (beta chain) came from a study of CD8 T cells in Susac syndrome. J lost 3 bases, V lost 2 bases, and 4 bases had no gene match. Germline V lookup: CDR1 LGHDT, CDR2 YNNKEL (reference sequence). This CDR3 region has 16 residues. Reverse transcription used roughly 0.45 to 1 ug RNA and random hexamers. TCRdb re-called the immunoSEQ multiplex PCR reads through MiXCR, storing one row per CDR3 protein. The sample lists about 57,000 distinct CDR3 sequences, just over 90% occurring once. The J gene is TRBJ2-7, the V gene TRBV3-1, with TRBD2 matching over 13 bases. The sequenced sample was CD8+ T cells from PBMCs. This sequence was found in a human donor with multiple sclerosis. CDR3 amino acids: CASSQSGLAGFYEQYF. The CDR3 DNA reads as TGTGCCAGCAGCCAATCGGGACTAGCGGGGTTCTACGAGCAGTACTTC.